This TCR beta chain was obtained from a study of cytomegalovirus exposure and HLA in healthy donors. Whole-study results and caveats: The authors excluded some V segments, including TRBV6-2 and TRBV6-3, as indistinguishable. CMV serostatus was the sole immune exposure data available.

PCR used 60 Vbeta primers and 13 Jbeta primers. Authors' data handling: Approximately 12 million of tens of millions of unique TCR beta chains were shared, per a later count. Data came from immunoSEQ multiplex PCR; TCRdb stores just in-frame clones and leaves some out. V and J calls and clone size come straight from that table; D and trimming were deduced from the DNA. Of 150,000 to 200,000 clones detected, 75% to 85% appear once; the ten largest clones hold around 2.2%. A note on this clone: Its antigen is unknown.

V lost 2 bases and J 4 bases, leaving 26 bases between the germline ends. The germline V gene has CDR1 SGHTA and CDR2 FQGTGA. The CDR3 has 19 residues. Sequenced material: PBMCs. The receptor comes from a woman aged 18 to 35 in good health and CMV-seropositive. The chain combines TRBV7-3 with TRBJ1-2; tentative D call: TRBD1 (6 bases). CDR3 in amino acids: CASSLFARVAFGQSYGYTF. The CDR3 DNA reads TGTGCCAGCAGCTTATTTGCTCGGGTTGCGTTTGGACAGTCCTATGGCTACACCTTC.